One sample yielded the 17 T cell receptor beta chains listed below, sequenced in a study of blood T cell repertoires in COVID-19. Clones were read by immunoSEQ multiplex PCR, and TCRdb kept only the in-frame ones, dropping some. The sample records 200,000 or so clones, 80% to 90% being singletons. The source material was peripheral blood. The receptors originated from a man aged 50-59 years who had recovered from COVID-19.

The chain employs TRBV9 and TRBJ1-4; TRBD1 matches at 9 bases. The germline V gene encodes CDR1 SGDLS and CDR2 YYNGEE. CDR3 length equals 15 residues. Trimming at V came to 3 bases and at J to 8 bases, leaving 8 bases not matched to a gene. CDR3 residues: CASSAHRGLGEKLFF. The CDR3 DNA sequence: TGTGCCAGCAGCGCTCACAGGGGGCTTGGAGAAAAACTGTTTTTT.

The table lists this clone with a few counts. The rearrangement uses TRBV5-1 and TRBJ2-2; D call uncertain. The V gene lost 2 bases and the J gene lost 1 base, with 15 bases spanning the gap. The germline gives CDR1 SGHRS, CDR2 YFSETQ. The CDR3 runs 17 residues. CDR3 sequence reads: CASSLNQLEWNTGELFF. CDR3 nucleotide sequence: TGCGCCAGCAGCTTAAACCAGCTAGAATGGAACACCGGGGAGCTGTTTTTT.

This rearrangement joins TRBV14 to TRBJ2-7, with TRBD1 identical over 7 bases. J gave up 9 bases and V 5 bases, and 16 bases lay outside the gene matches. The CDR3 covers 15 residues. Germline CDR1 and CDR2: SGHDN and FVKESK. The CDR3, as DNA: TGTGCCAGCAGCAAACAGGGGAATCGGCATTCGGGGCAGTACTTC. Translating gives CASSKQGNRHSGQYF.

The CDR3 is CASSNRGTSGIYNEQFF. Here the CDR3 DNA reads TGTGCCAGCAGCAATAGAGGGACTAGCGGGATTTACAATGAGCAGTTCTTC. The chain uses TRBV11-2 and TRBJ2-1, with 13 bases aligning to TRBD2. V gave up 5 bases and J gave up 4 bases; unmatched junction bases: 8. The germline V gene encodes CDR1 SGHAT and CDR2 FQNNGV. This CDR3 contains 17 residues.

The chain links TRBV3-1 (or the pseudogene TRBV3-2) to TRBJ2-4; a weak D match, TRBD1 (5 bases). V lost 5 bases, J lost 6 bases, and 14 bases lay in between. This CDR3 comprises 14 residues. Germline CDR1 reads LGHDT; CDR2 reads YNNKEL (reference sequence). CDR3 nucleotides: TGTGCCAGCAGCGCCCACCAGGGCTCAAACATTCAGTACTTC. This translates into CASSAHQGSNIQYF.

CDR3 DNA sequence: TGTGCCAGCAGCCAAGAAGCTAGCGGGAGGTCTAGCACAGATACGCAGTATTTT. This codes for CASSQEASGRSSTDTQYF. This rearrangement joins TRBV4-2 to TRBJ2-3, with TRBD2 matching 11 bases. Germline V lookup: CDR1 LGHNA, CDR2 YNFKEQ. This CDR3 has 18 residues. Trimming removed 0 bases from V and 0 bases from J; junction bases left unmatched: 5.

This clone showed up just once. The rearrangement uses TRBV19 and TRBJ1-6, with a weak D call TRBD1 (6 bases). This CDR3 region has 14 residues. Trimming took off 5 bases at V and 5 bases at J, with 10 bases between the two ends. The V gene's germline CDR1 is LNHDA and CDR2 SQIVND (reference sequence). The CDR3 protein is CASSHGQNNSPLHF. For the CDR3, the DNA is TGTGCCAGTAGTCACGGACAGAATAATTCACCCCTCCACTTT.

V gene TRBV28 combines with J gene TRBJ2-2; tentative D call: TRBD2 (5 bases). This CDR3 region has 13 residues. Germline CDR1 reads MDHEN; CDR2 reads SYDVKM. CDR3 nucleotides: TGTGCAGTGAGGGCCCCGAACACCGGGGAGCTGTTTTTT. This codes for CAVRAPNTGELFF.

This chain joins TRBV5-8 and TRBJ2-2, with a weak D call TRBD1 (5 bases). The germline gives CDR1 SGHTS, CDR2 YDEGEE. The CDR3 is made up of 15 amino acids. V lost 1 base and J 3 bases, leaving 10 bases between the germline ends. The chain's CDR3 is CASSLRGGHTGELFF. The DNA of the CDR3 is TGTGCCAGCAGCTTGAGGGGTGGTCACACCGGGGAGCTGTTTTTT.

CDR3 loop: CASSLRGTGGFLSNTGELFF. The CDR3 coding sequence is TGTGCCAGTAGCCTCCGTGGGACAGGGGGATTTTTATCGAACACCGGGGAGCTGTTTTTT. The chain has TRBV19 and TRBJ2-2; 11 bases are a match to TRBD1. Per germline, CDR1 LNHDA and CDR2 SQIVND (reference sequence). This CDR3 is built from 20 residues. V lost 6 bases, J lost 0 bases, and 15 bases stayed unmatched.

The chain links TRBV5-4 to TRBJ2-7; tentative D call: TRBD2 (6 bases). This CDR3 contains 14 residues. V was trimmed by 0 bases and J by 7 bases, leaving 14 bases between them. Germline-derived CDR1 and CDR2 are SGHNT and YYREEE (reference sequence). CDR3 loop: CASSLGGWGREQYF. CDR3 sequence (DNA): TGTGCCAGCAGCTTGGGGGGATGGGGGAGGGAGCAGTACTTC.

The chain uses TRBV30 and TRBJ2-7, with D unclear. The CDR3 has 12 amino acids. Trimming left V 1 base short and J 4 bases short, with 8 bases between. Germline values: CDR1 GTSNPN, CDR2 SVGIG (reference sequence). The CDR3 loop is CAWSGANYEQYF. CDR3 nucleotides: TGTGCCTGGAGTGGGGCAAATTACGAGCAGTACTTC.

This clone was observed a handful of times. The rearrangement links TRBV19 to TRBJ1-1; D possibly corresponds to TRBD1 (6 bases). This CDR3 contains 13 residues. Germline loops: CDR1 LNHDA, CDR2 SQIVND (reference sequence). V gave up 5 bases and J gave up 4 bases, with 11 bases separating them. CDR3 region: CASSPRQATEAFF. DNA of the CDR3: TGTGCCAGTAGTCCACGACAGGCCACTGAAGCTTTCTTT.

V usage is TRBV5-5 and J usage is TRBJ2-3, with TRBD2 as a possible D gene (6 bases). V dropped 7 bases and J dropped 11 bases, with 20 bases sitting between them. The germline V gene encodes CDR1 SGHKS and CDR2 YYEKEE (reference sequence). The CDR3 covers 13 residues. CDR3 sequence (DNA): TGTGCCAGCCGATTGGGGTCCGGGAGTAGGCAGTATTTT. It translates to CASRLGSGSRQYF.

This chain links TRBV9 with TRBJ2-2; no definite D call. CDR3 length: 11 residues. CDR1 is SGDLS, CDR2 YYNGEE, per germline. Trimming shortened V by 3 bases and J by 8 bases, and 5 bases separated the two germline ends. CDR3 region: CASSAGGELFF. The DNA for the CDR3 is TGTGCCAGCAGCGCGGGTGGGGAGCTGTTTTTT.

The chain uses TRBV7-9 and TRBJ1-1, with a tentative D call TRBD1 (5 bases). The V end lost 4 bases, the J end lost 7 bases, and 13 bases lay between the germline ends. The CDR3 is made up of 13 amino acids. CDR1 SEHNR and CDR2 FQNEAQ come from the germline V gene (reference sequence). Written as DNA, the CDR3 is TGTGCCAGCAGCTCCCAGAAAAGGGGTGAAGCTTTCTTT. It codes for CASSSQKRGEAFF. The whole variable domain, filled in from reference TRBV7-9 and TRBJ1-1, reads DTGVSQNPRHKITKRGQNVTFRCDPISEHNRLYWYRQTLGQGPEFLTYFQNEAQLEKSRLLSDRFSAERPKGSFSTLEIQRTEQGDSAMYLCASSSQKRGEAFFGQGTRLTVV.

The chain is built from TRBV10-3 and TRBJ2-3; TRBD1 matches 11 bases. The length of the CDR3 is 15 residues. The J segment lost 4 bases and the V segment lost 3 bases, leaving 3 bases of the junction unmatched. Germline values: CDR1 ENHRY, CDR2 SYGVKD. Here the CDR3 DNA reads TGTGCCATCAGTGACCGGGACAGGGGGTCAGATACGCAGTATTTT. Protein sequence: CAISDRDRGSDTQYF.